The 15 T cell receptor beta chains below all came from one sample that was sequenced in a study of beta chain features in type 1 diabetes. The whole isolated RNA underwent reverse transcription, so sequencing captured expressed TCRB transcripts. Profiling relied on immunoSEQ multiplex PCR, and the TCRdb table lists in-frame clones only, not all of them. In the table there are roughly 450,000 clones, 11% to 15% of which are singletons. Sequencing input: naive CD4+ T cells from blood. The receptors stem from a man aged 30 to 39 in good health.

The rearrangement links TRBV19 to TRBJ1-1; no reliable D call. This CDR3 has 13 amino acids. Deletions cut 3 bases from V and 1 base from J, with 6 bases between. The germline gives CDR1 LNHDA, CDR2 SQIVND (reference sequence). The chain's CDR3 is CASSISGNTEAFF. The CDR3 DNA reads as TGTGCCAGTAGTATCTCAGGGAACACTGAAGCTTTCTTT.

This chain joins TRBV9 and TRBJ2-5, with D unresolved. CDR3 length: 14 amino acids. Trimming shortened V by 4 bases and J by 8 bases, and 18 bases separated the two germline ends. Looked up from germline, CDR1 is SGDLS and CDR2 is YYNGEE. This CDR3 is CASSPRTHTNTQYF. The CDR3 DNA reads TGTGCCAGCAGCCCCCGGACCCATACGAACACCCAGTACTTC.

The CDR3, as DNA: TGCGCCAGCAGCCTCCGCGGACTAGCGGGGGGCGGCGGGGTGGAGACCCAGTACTTC. Protein sequence: CASSLRGLAGGGGVETQYF. The rearrangement joins TRBV4-1 to TRBJ2-5; 14 bases are a match to TRBD2. Germline CDR1 is MGHRA and CDR2 is YSYEKL. V lost 4 bases to trimming and J lost 5 bases; unmatched junction nucleotides: 15. The CDR3 is made up of 19 amino acids.

There are a few counts of this clone. Here the CDR3 reads CASRIPEIGELFF. The CDR3 DNA is TGTGCCAGCAGAATCCCCGAGATAGGGGAGCTGTTTTTT. V is TRBV11-3 and J is TRBJ2-2; D unresolved. V lost 6 bases to trimming and J lost 8 bases, with 13 bases between them. Germline loops: CDR1 SGHNT, CDR2 YENEEA. The length of the CDR3 is 13 residues.

The gene calls are TRBV11-2 and TRBJ2-3, with 9 positions matching TRBD2. The CDR3 loop spans 15 amino acids. Germline V gene lookup returns CDR1 SGHAT and CDR2 FQNNGV. The junction had 8 bases not matched to a gene; V was cut back by 4 bases and J by 6 bases. The CDR3 region has the DNA TGTGCCAGCAGCTCTGGACTAGCGCTTGTGGATACGCAGTATTTT. This gives the protein CASSSGLALVDTQYF.

This clone was counted between two and nine times. The chain links TRBV11-2 to TRBJ2-1; the D is unclear. Between the trimmed V and J ends, which lost 5 bases and 7 bases, there was a span of 9 bases. The germline gives CDR1 SGHAT, CDR2 FQNNGV. The CDR3 runs 12 residues. CDR3 sequence: CASSLRRNEQFF. The CDR3 bases are TGTGCCAGCAGCCTCCGGCGAAATGAGCAGTTCTTC.

This clone came up a few times. The chain couples TRBV19 to TRBJ2-7, with D perhaps matching TRBD1 or TRBD2 (5 bases each). The CDR3 is made up of 17 amino acids. The V gene lost 9 bases and the J gene lost 2 bases, with 26 bases spanning the gap. Germline values: CDR1 LNHDA, CDR2 SQIVND (reference sequence). The CDR3 DNA reads TGTGCCAGGAGGGGAAGGGTTGACTCCCAACTTCCCTACGAGCAGTACGTC. It yields the protein CARRGRVDSQLPYEQYV.

The chain carries TRBV5-6 and TRBJ2-5; TRBD1 matches 8 bases. The germline V gene encodes CDR1 SGHDT and CDR2 YYEEEE. V trimming: 4 bases; J trimming: 7 bases; junction bases outside the gene matches: 15. CDR3 length: 16 residues. This chain's CDR3 is CASSLPGQVPLGTQYF. For the CDR3, the DNA is TGTGCCAGCAGCCTACCGGGACAGGTTCCTTTGGGGACCCAGTACTTC.

J is TRBJ2-3 and V is TRBV14; TRBD1 agrees at 7 bases. Trimming at V came to 0 bases and at J to 2 bases, leaving 5 bases not matched to a gene. CDR1 and CDR2 from the germline V gene are SGHDN and FVKESK. The CDR3 is made up of 16 amino acids. DNA of the CDR3: TGTGCCAGCAGCCAAGATGGGGGACAGCTCACAGATACGCAGTATTTT. Encoded protein: CASSQDGGQLTDTQYF. The entire variable domain, with the rest obtained from reference TRBV14 and TRBJ2-3, is as follows: EAGVTQFPSHSVIEKGQTVTLRCDPISGHDNLYWYRRVMGKEIKFLLHFVKESKQDESGMPNNRFLAERTGGTYSTLKVQPAELEDSGVYFCASSQDGGQLTDTQYFGPGTRLTVL.

This clone was detected a few times. This chain uses TRBV5-1 with TRBJ2-1; the D is unclear. The ends were cut back, 2 bases at V and 7 bases at J, with 13 bases in the middle. CDR3 length: 14 amino acids. The germline CDR1 and CDR2 sequences are SGHRS and YFSETQ. The CDR3 DNA follows: TGCGCCAGCAGCTTCACGGAATCTCGGAATGAGCAGTTCTTC. This encodes CASSFTESRNEQFF.

This clone came up a few times. The chain carries TRBV5-1 and TRBJ2-7; 7 nucleotides line up with TRBD1. Germline trimming cut 5 bases from V and 2 bases from J; bases unmatched to any gene: 10. This CDR3 spans 15 amino acids. Germline CDR1 is SGHRS and CDR2 is YFSETQ. The CDR3 protein is CASSLSPGGTYEQYV. The CDR3 region has the DNA TGCGCCAGCAGTCTCTCTCCAGGGGGTACCTACGAGCAGTACGTC.

The table lists this clone with a few counts. V gene TRBV29-1 combines with J gene TRBJ1-1; D not resolved. Trimming pared 5 bases from V and 1 base from J, leaving 8 bases between. The germline CDR1 and CDR2 sequences are SQVTM and ANQGSEA. There are 12 residues in the CDR3. The CDR3 sequence: CSVSPGNTEAFF. For the CDR3, the DNA is TGCAGCGTTTCCCCAGGGAACACTGAAGCTTTCTTT.

This rearrangement joins TRBV2 to TRBJ2-7, with a weak D call TRBD1 (6 bases). The CDR3 runs 12 residues. Looked up from germline, CDR1 is SNHLY and CDR2 is FYNNEI. Trimming took 5 bases from V and 6 from J, leaving 11 bases between them. The CDR3 DNA reads as TGTGCCAGCAGTTCAAACAGGGTCGAGCAGTACTTC. Translation: CASSSNRVEQYF.

This clone was seen more than once but under ten times. The chain joins TRBV2 to TRBJ2-1; D might be TRBD2 (6 bases). The germline V gene encodes CDR1 SNHLY and CDR2 FYNNEI. This CDR3 contains 11 residues. Trimming left V 6 bases short and J 15 bases short, with 15 bases between. CDR3 in amino acids: CASSPGLYRFF. The CDR3 DNA follows: TGTGCCAGCAGCCCGGGACTTTATCGGTTCTTC.

This sequence joins TRBV6-6 and TRBJ2-2; 7 positions agree with TRBD1. The CDR3 sequence is 14 residues long. Germline CDR1 and CDR2: MNHNY and SVGAGI (reference sequence). V trimming: 5 bases; J trimming: 4 bases; junction bases outside the gene matches: 4. The CDR3 sequence: CASSPQGSTGELFF. The CDR3, as DNA: TGTGCCAGCAGTCCACAGGGGTCCACCGGGGAGCTGTTTTTT.